This record looks at one TCR beta chain sequence and its context. Its antigen is currently not known. No clone much larger than this one lies a single base away; base qualities are absent. The data were obtained in a study of T cell changes during pregnancy in multiple sclerosis (dated 2019 in TCRdb). Study-wide context: The study looked at changes in the T cell repertoire across pregnancy in women with multiple sclerosis.

Trimming accounts for 4 bases at V and 4 bases at J, while the number of junction bases matched to no gene is 16. The germline V gene yields SGHNT for CDR1 and YENEEA for CDR2. The CDR3 sequence holds 19 residues, the cysteine and phenylalanine included. Just CDR3 DNA is preserved here, 57 bases in frame from base 1. Receptors were amplified or captured by the immunoSEQ multiplex PCR assay. TCRdb carries this immuneACCESS record with in-frame sequences only. Its versions omit some clonotypes, under half of them owing to an unresolved V gene in the studies checked, with the rest unexplained. This sample has roughly 71,000 clones in its table, and around 90% of those were observed once. 1.5% to 2% of the sample lies in the top ten.

The source is a female donor in good health, enrolled as a control in a pregnancy study. Sequences were derived from peripheral blood, sampled in the first trimester of pregnancy. This chain joins TRBV11-3 to TRBJ2-1, with 10 bases matching TRBD2. The CDR3 amino acid sequence is: CASSSSDRTSGGGYNEQFF. Read as DNA, the sequence is TGTGCCAGCAGCTCCTCGGATAGGACTAGCGGTGGGGGGTACAATGAGCAGTTCTTC.